This T cell receptor (beta chain) was observed in a study of OX40 agonist ivuxolimab in advanced cancers. In the study overall: A mean age of roughly 66 years, range 23 to 79, was recorded, and approximately 85% were male. General study results and limits: Relatively little clonal expansion, among the lowest observed, appeared in partial responders at 0.1-3.0 mg/kg.

This clone has only one observation. Antigen specificity is unknown. TCRdb's table, derived via immunoSEQ multiplex PCR, lists solely in-frame clones and lacks some. The sample shows tens of thousands of clones, around nine tenths of them seen only once. Sampled blood was obtained at baseline, cycle 4 day 1, and cycle 7 day 1. The CDR3 is 15 residues long. The V segment lost 3 bases and the J segment 7 bases; nucleotides outside the gene matches: 7. Germline V CDR1 and CDR2: MNHEY, SMNVEV (reference sequence). Source: CD4+ or CD8+ T cells sorted from blood, taken in a trial of the OX40 agonist ivuxolimab. This clonotype originated in an adult with an advanced solid tumor such as melanoma, head and neck, liver or kidney cancer. This chain connects TRBV27 to TRBJ2-4, with 9 bases matching TRBD1. CDR3 in amino acids: CASSLIWDRENIQYF. For the CDR3, the DNA is TGTGCCAGCAGTTTGATTTGGGACAGGGAGAACATTCAGTACTTC.